The 26 T cell receptor beta chains below were found in one sample sequenced in a study of blood T cell repertoires in COVID-19. Sequenced by immunoSEQ multiplex PCR; TCRdb stores in-frame clones only, minus some. The sample comprises some 30,000 clones, about 91% of which are singletons, and around 5.2% rests with the top ten. Source material: peripheral blood. These receptors originate from a woman in her 70s with active COVID-19.

This rearrangement joins TRBV5-1 to TRBJ1-1; TRBD1 agrees at 8 bases. This CDR3 contains 15 residues. V lost 4 bases and J lost 1; bases outside the gene matches: 6. Germline V gene data show CDR1 as SGHRS and CDR2 as YFSETQ. The CDR3: CASSSNRGANTEAFF. In DNA form, the CDR3 reads TGCGCCAGCAGCAGCAACAGGGGGGCGAACACTGAAGCTTTCTTT.

This chain uses TRBV7-9 with TRBJ1-2, with D possibly TRBD1 on 6 matching bases. Germline loops: CDR1 SEHNR, CDR2 FQNEAQ (reference sequence). Trimming took off 7 bases at V and 6 bases at J, with 21 bases between the two ends. The CDR3 consists of 15 residues. The CDR3 reads CASNFPSTGNHGYTF. The CDR3 DNA reads as TGTGCCAGCAACTTTCCGAGTACAGGGAATCATGGCTACACCTTC.

The chain combines TRBV29-1 with TRBJ1-2; D remains ambiguous. The CDR3 runs 13 residues. V gave up 2 bases and J gave up 7 bases, with 14 bases separating them. Germline assignment: CDR1 SQVTM and CDR2 ANQGSEA. The CDR3 bases are TGCAGCGTTGAATTGTTCGGGTGGAGTGGCTACACCTTC. It is translated as CSVELFGWSGYTF. The whole variable domain, remainder taken from reference TRBV29-1 and TRBJ1-2, is SAVISQKPSRDICQRGTSLTIQCQVDSQVTMMFWYRQQPGQSLTLIATANQGSEATYESGFVIDKFPISRPNLTFSTLTVSNMSPEDSSIYLCSVELFGWSGYTFGSGTRLTVV.

The rearrangement uses TRBV7-9 and TRBJ2-3; D is unresolved. Trimming pared 6 bases from V and 6 bases from J, leaving 10 bases between. The CDR3 covers 12 residues. Germline-derived CDR1 and CDR2 are SEHNR and FQNEAQ (reference sequence). The CDR3 nucleotides are TGTGCCAGCAGTGAAGTCGGGGATACGCAGTATTTT. Translating gives CASSEVGDTQYF.

This clone occurred once. This chain connects TRBV24-1 to TRBJ2-1, with 9 bases lining up with TRBD2. The CDR3 spans 15 residues. With V trimmed by 3 bases and J by 2 bases, 1 base remained unmatched. The germline V gene has CDR1 KGHDR and CDR2 SFDVKD. CDR3 region: CATSDAGGAYNEQFF. The CDR3 DNA sequence: TGTGCCACCAGTGATGCGGGGGGGGCCTACAATGAGCAGTTCTTC.

The rearrangement joins TRBV27 to TRBJ2-3; D is ambiguous. CDR3 size: 11 residues. Germline CDR1 and CDR2: MNHEY and SMNVEV (reference sequence). Trimming took 7 bases from V and 5 from J, leaving 7 bases between them. CDR3 protein: CASTRGDTQYF. The CDR3 coding sequence is TGTGCCAGCACTAGAGGAGATACGCAGTATTTT.

This clone was detected once. The DNA for the CDR3 is TGTGCCAGCGGGACAGAGTTGAACACTGAAGCTTTCTTT. Amino acid sequence: CASGTELNTEAFF. The chain links TRBV7-2 to TRBJ1-1; the match to TRBD1 covers 7 bases. J gave up 0 bases and V 8 bases, and 3 bases lay outside the gene matches. This CDR3 spans 13 amino acids. Germline loops: CDR1 SGHTA, CDR2 FQGNSA. The full variable domain, in which reference TRBV7-2 and TRBJ1-1 provide the parts outside the CDR3, is GAGVSQSPSNKVTEKGKDVELRCDPISGHTALYWYRQSLGQGLEFLIYFQGNSAPDKSGLPSDRFSAERTGGSVSTLTIQRTQQEDSAVYLCASGTELNTEAFFGQGTRLTVV.

The rearrangement joins TRBV5-5 to TRBJ1-2, with D tentatively TRBD1 (5 bases). This CDR3 contains 14 residues. Per the germline V gene, CDR1 is SGHKS and CDR2 is YYEKEE (reference sequence). Trimming took off 4 bases at V and 2 bases at J, with 12 bases between the two ends. The CDR3, as DNA: TGTGCCAGCAGCCGGACACCCGAAAACTATGGCTACACCTTC. This gives the protein CASSRTPENYGYTF.

This chain links TRBV19 with TRBJ1-2; D gene uncertain. Trimming removed 4 bases at V and 7 bases at J, with 13 bases between. CDR1 LNHDA and CDR2 SQIVND come from the germline V gene (reference sequence). The CDR3 is made up of 13 amino acids. The CDR3 region is CASSSQANSGYTF. Written as DNA, the CDR3 is TGTGCCAGTAGTAGCCAAGCGAATTCTGGCTACACCTTC.

Only a few counts were recorded for this clone. The V gene is TRBV4-2, the J gene TRBJ2-2; D ambiguous. The CDR3 is 14 residues long. The V gene lost 3 bases and the J gene lost 7 bases, with 12 bases spanning the gap. Germline CDR1 is LGHNA and CDR2 is YNFKEQ. The CDR3 bases are TGTGCCAGCAGCCACCCAAGGAGTGGCGGGGAGCTGTTTTTT. Residues: CASSHPRSGGELFF.

V usage is TRBV5-1 and J usage is TRBJ2-2; the D gene is possibly TRBD1 (5 bases). The CDR3 spans 14 residues. From germline, CDR1 is SGHRS and CDR2 YFSETQ. The germline V and J ends were trimmed by 7 bases and 4 bases, with 14 bases remaining between them. The CDR3 is CASRPQGITGELFF. The CDR3 nucleotides are TGCGCCAGCCGCCCCCAGGGTATCACCGGGGAGCTGTTTTTT.

Only a few counts were recorded for this clone. The chain recombines TRBV4-1 with TRBJ1-1; D is ambiguous. The CDR3 totals 15 residues. Trimming shortened V by 1 base and J by 4 bases, and 13 bases separated the two germline ends. The germline CDR1 and CDR2 sequences are MGHRA and YSYEKL. CDR3 coding DNA: TGCGCCAGCAGCCAAGCCGTCGGGGTGATCACTGAAGCTTTCTTT. The encoded protein is CASSQAVGVITEAFF.

This chain links TRBV7-6 with TRBJ2-3, with 8 bases matching TRBD1. The CDR3 is 15 residues long. Unmatched junction bases numbered 7, after V lost 5 bases and J lost 3 bases. The germline CDR1 and CDR2 sequences are SGHVS and FNYEAQ. CDR3 in DNA: TGTGCCAGCAGCCTAGGACAGGGAGCAACAGATACGCAGTATTTT. Encoded protein: CASSLGQGATDTQYF. The whole variable domain, remainder taken from reference TRBV7-6 and TRBJ2-3, is GAGVSQSPRYKVTKRGQDVALRCDPISGHVSLYWYRQALGQGPEFLTYFNYEAQQDKSGLPNDRFSAERPEGSISTLTIQRTEQRDSAMYRCASSLGQGATDTQYFGPGTRLTVL.

The chain recombines TRBV9 with TRBJ2-7; 9 nucleotides agree with TRBD1. This CDR3 has 15 residues. V trimming: 0 bases; J trimming: 4 bases; junction bases outside the gene matches: 5. The germline CDR1 and CDR2 sequences are SGDLS and YYNGEE. DNA of the CDR3: TGTGCCAGCAGCGTAGGGGGACAGGGTCCGTACGAGCAGTACTTC. This translates into CASSVGGQGPYEQYF.

The gene calls are TRBV21-1 and TRBJ2-1; the D call of TRBD2 is as the table states it, not checked on the DNA. TRBV21-1 is a pseudogene segment. The CDR3 runs to 16 residues. The CDR3 DNA sequence: TGTGCCAGCAGCAAAGATTTGGCGGCTACGTACAATGAGCAGTTCTTC. It codes for CASSKDLAATYNEQFF.

This chain joins TRBV6-1 and TRBJ1-1; weak D call: TRBD1 (5 bases). This CDR3 spans 16 amino acids. CDR1 is MNHNS, CDR2 SASEGT, per germline. V lost 2 bases and J lost 3, with 16 bases in between. The CDR3 DNA sequence: TGTGCCAGCAGTGAACCAGGACGGGGGTGGGACACTGAAGCTTTCTTT. The encoded protein is CASSEPGRGWDTEAFF.

The chain joins TRBV10-3 to TRBJ2-3, with a tentative D call TRBD2 (7 bases). CDR1 is ENHRY and CDR2 is SYGVKD in the germline V gene. The CDR3 covers 15 residues. V shed 5 bases and J shed 5 bases, with 17 bases lying between them. This CDR3 is CAISTSGGEGDTQYF. CDR3 DNA sequence: TGTGCCATCAGTACCTCGGGGGGCGAAGGAGATACGCAGTATTTT.

The chain has TRBV27 and TRBJ1-5; TRBD1 is a possible D gene (5 bases). Trimming removed 5 bases at V and 4 bases at J, with 21 bases between. CDR3 length: 17 amino acids. Germline V gives CDR1 MNHEY, CDR2 SMNVEV (reference sequence). The CDR3 region is CASSPWTLYKGNQPQHF. For the CDR3, the DNA is TGTGCCAGCAGTCCATGGACACTTTACAAGGGAAATCAGCCCCAGCATTTT.

The chain carries TRBV7-9 and TRBJ1-2, with D tentatively TRBD1 (6 bases). The CDR3 runs to 16 residues. Trimming shortened V by 4 bases and J by 1 base, and 16 bases separated the two germline ends. Germline V lookup: CDR1 SEHNR, CDR2 FQNEAQ (reference sequence). The CDR3 spells CASSSWGLGDNYGYTF. The CDR3 DNA follows: TGTGCCAGCAGCTCTTGGGGGCTAGGGGATAACTATGGCTACACCTTC.

This clone was seen a few times. V usage is TRBV7-2 and J usage is TRBJ2-5; 9 nucleotides align to TRBD1. Germline lookup yields CDR1 SGHTA and CDR2 FQGNSA. V trimming: 5 bases; J trimming: 4 bases; junction bases outside the gene matches: 8. The CDR3 sequence is 15 residues long. CDR3 amino acids: CASSLTSDRGETQYF. The CDR3 DNA reads TGTGCCAGCAGCCTGACCTCGGACAGGGGAGAGACCCAGTACTTC.

V gene TRBV6-1 combines with J gene TRBJ1-4; D is undetermined. Germline CDR1 and CDR2: MNHNS and SASEGT. V was shortened by 0 bases and J by 0 bases, with 8 bases between the two germline ends. The CDR3 length is 16 residues. The DNA for the CDR3 is TGTGCCAGCAGTGAAGCGAGAGGTGCAACTAATGAAAAACTGTTTTTT. Protein: CASSEARGATNEKLFF.

This chain uses TRBV7-2 with TRBJ2-7, with D maybe TRBD2 (7 bases). The CDR3 spans 16 residues. The germline CDR1 and CDR2 sequences are SGHTA and FQGNSA. V was trimmed by 2 bases and J by 4 bases, leaving 18 bases between them. As DNA, the CDR3 is TGTGCCAGCAGCTTACAAGTGGGGGGGCTGGGGTACGAGCAGTACTTC. Protein: CASSLQVGGLGYEQYF.

The chain couples TRBV10-2 to TRBJ1-5; no definite D call. The length of the CDR3 is 14 residues. Trimming cost V 4 bases and J 6 bases, with 13 bases left between them. Germline values: CDR1 WSHSY, CDR2 SAAADI. The CDR3 sequence: CASSGADYSQPQHF. For the CDR3, the DNA is TGCGCCAGCAGTGGGGCAGACTACAGTCAGCCCCAGCATTTT.

The chain carries TRBV19 and TRBJ2-7, with 10 bases aligning to TRBD2. Germline CDR1 reads LNHDA; CDR2 reads SQIVND (reference sequence). Unmatched junction bases numbered 4, after V lost 7 bases and J lost 4 bases. This CDR3 comprises 13 residues. DNA for the CDR3: TGTGCCAGTAAGTCTAGCGGGGGTTACGAGCAGTACTTC. It encodes CASKSSGGYEQYF.

The chain is built from TRBV7-2 and TRBJ2-2; TRBD1 might be the D (6 bases). CDR1 and CDR2 from the germline V gene are SGHTA and FQGNSA. V lost 6 bases and J 1 base, leaving 12 bases between the germline ends. The CDR3 totals 15 residues. The CDR3 sequence is CASSIGQKNTGELFF. Written as DNA, the CDR3 is TGTGCCAGCAGTATCGGACAGAAGAACACCGGGGAGCTGTTTTTT.

The V call is TRBV6-6, the J call TRBJ2-5; D perhaps matches TRBD2 (6 bases). The V gene lost 5 bases and the J gene lost 2 bases, with 18 bases spanning the gap. The CDR3 totals 16 residues. Germline V gives CDR1 MNHNY, CDR2 SVGAGI (reference sequence). The CDR3 loop reads CASSSLDGTGQETQYF. The CDR3 DNA sequence: TGTGCCAGCAGTAGCCTTGATGGGACTGGGCAAGAGACCCAGTACTTC.